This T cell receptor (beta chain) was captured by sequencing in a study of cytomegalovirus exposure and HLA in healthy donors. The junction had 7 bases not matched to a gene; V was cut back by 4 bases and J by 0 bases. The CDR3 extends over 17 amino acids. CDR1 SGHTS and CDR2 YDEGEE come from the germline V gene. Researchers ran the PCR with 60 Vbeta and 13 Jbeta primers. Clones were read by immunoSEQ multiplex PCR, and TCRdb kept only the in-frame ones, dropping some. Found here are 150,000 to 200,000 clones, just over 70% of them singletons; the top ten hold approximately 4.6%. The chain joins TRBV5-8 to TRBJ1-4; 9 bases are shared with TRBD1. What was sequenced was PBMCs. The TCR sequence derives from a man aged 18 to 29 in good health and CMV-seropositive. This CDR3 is CASSHGQGLATNEKLFF. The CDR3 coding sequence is TGTGCCAGCAGCCATGGACAGGGGCTTGCAACTAATGAAAAACTGTTTTTT.